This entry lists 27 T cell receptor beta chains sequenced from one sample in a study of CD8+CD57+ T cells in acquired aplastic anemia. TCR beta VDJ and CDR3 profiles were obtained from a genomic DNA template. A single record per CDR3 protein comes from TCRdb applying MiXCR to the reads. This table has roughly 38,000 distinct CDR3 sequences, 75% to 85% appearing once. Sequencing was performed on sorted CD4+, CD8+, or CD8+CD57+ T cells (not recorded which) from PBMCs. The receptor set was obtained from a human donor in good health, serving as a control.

The CDR3 region has the DNA TGTGCCAGCAGTGGGGACAGTCAAGAGACCCAGTACTTC. This encodes CASSGDSQETQYF. The rearrangement uses TRBV2 and TRBJ2-5; the match to TRBD1 covers 7 bases. Germline-derived CDR1 and CDR2 are SNHLY and FYNNEI. V gave up 4 bases and J gave up 2 bases; unmatched junction bases: 1. This CDR3 region has 13 residues. Full variable domain (outside the CDR3, taken from reference TRBV2 and TRBJ2-5): EPEVTQTPSHQVTQMGQEVILRCVPISNHLYFYWYRQILGQKVEFLVSFYNNEISEKSEIFDDQFSVERPDGSNFTLKIRSTKLEDSAMYFCASSGDSQETQYFGPGTRLLVL.

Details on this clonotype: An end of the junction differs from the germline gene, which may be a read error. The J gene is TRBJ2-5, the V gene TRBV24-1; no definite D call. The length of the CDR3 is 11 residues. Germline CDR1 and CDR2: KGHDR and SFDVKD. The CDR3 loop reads CAISDQETQYF. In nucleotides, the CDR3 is TGTGCCATCAGTGATCAAGAGACCCAGTACTTC.

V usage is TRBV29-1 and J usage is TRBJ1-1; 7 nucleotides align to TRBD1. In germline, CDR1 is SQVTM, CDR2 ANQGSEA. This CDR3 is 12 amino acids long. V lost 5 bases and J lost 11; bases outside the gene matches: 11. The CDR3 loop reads CSVLGEGADAFF. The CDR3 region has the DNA TGCAGCGTTCTAGGGGAGGGGGCCGATGCTTTCTTT.

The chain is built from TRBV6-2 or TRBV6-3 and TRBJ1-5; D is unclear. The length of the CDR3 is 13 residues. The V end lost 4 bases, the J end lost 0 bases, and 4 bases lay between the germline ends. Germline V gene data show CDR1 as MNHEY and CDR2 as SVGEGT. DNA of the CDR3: TGTGCCAGCAGTTGGCTTAGCAATCAGCCCCAGCATTTT. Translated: CASSWLSNQPQHF.

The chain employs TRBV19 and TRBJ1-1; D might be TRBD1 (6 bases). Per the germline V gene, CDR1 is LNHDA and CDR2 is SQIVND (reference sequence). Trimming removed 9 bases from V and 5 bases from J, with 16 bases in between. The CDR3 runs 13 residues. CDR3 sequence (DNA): TGTGCCAGCGAACAGGGACTGGGGACTGAAGCTTTCTTT. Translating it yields CASEQGLGTEAFF.

The CDR3 DNA reads as TGTGCCAGCAGCTTAACTATCAATCAGCCCCAGCATTTT. Its protein product is CASSLTINQPQHF. The chain carries TRBV7-2 and TRBJ1-5; D is ambiguous. The CDR3 loop spans 13 amino acids. Deletions cut 2 bases from V and 3 bases from J, with 5 bases between. Germline V CDR1 and CDR2: SGHTA, FQGNSA.

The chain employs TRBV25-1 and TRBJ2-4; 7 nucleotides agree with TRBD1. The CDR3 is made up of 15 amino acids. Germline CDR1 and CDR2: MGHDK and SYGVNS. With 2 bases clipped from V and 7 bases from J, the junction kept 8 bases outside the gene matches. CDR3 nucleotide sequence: TGTGCCAGCAGTGAAAACAGGGGTCAGGGGAACATTCAGTACTTC. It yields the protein CASSENRGQGNIQYF.

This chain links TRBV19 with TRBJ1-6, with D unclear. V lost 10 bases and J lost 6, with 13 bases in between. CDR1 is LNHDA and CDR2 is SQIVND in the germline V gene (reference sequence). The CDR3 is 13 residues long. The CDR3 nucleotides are TGTGCCACCTCTTCGGACGGTAATTCACCCCTCCACTTT. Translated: CATSSDGNSPLHF.

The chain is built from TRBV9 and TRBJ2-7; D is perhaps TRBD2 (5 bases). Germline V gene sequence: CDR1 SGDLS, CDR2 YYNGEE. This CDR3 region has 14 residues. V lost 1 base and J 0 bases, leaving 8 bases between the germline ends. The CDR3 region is CASSVTAGSYEQYF. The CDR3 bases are TGTGCCAGCAGCGTAACCGCGGGCTCCTACGAGCAGTACTTC.

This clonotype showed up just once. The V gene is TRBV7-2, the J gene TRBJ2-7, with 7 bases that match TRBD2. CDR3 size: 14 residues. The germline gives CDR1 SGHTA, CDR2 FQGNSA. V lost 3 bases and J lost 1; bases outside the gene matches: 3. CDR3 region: CASSFGGGSYEQYF. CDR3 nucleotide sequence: TGTGCCAGCAGCTTCGGGGGAGGGTCCTACGAGCAGTACTTC.

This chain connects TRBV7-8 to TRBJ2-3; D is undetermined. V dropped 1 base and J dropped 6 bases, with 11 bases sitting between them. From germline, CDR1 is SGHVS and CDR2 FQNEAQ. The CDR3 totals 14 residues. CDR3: CASSLDNPDDTQYF. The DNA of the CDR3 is TGTGCCAGCAGCTTAGACAACCCCGACGATACGCAGTATTTT.

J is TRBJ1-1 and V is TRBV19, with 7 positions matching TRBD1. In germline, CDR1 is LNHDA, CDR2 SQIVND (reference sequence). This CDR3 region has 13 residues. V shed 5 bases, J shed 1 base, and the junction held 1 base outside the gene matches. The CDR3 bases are TGTGCCAGTAGTTGGGACAGGAACACTGAAGCTTTCTTT. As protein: CASSWDRNTEAFF.

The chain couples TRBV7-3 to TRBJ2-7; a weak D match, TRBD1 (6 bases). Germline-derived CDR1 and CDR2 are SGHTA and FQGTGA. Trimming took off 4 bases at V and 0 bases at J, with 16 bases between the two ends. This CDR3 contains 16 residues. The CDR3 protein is CASSSRKQGFSYEQYF. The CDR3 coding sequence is TGTGCCAGCAGCTCGCGGAAACAGGGATTCTCCTACGAGCAGTACTTC.

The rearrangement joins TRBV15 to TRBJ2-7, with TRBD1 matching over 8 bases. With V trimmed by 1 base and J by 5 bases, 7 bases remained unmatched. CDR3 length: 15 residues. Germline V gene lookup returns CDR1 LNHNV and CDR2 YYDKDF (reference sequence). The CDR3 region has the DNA TGTGCCACCAGCAGAGGAGTCAGGGGGCGAAACGAGCAGTACTTC. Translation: CATSRGVRGRNEQYF.

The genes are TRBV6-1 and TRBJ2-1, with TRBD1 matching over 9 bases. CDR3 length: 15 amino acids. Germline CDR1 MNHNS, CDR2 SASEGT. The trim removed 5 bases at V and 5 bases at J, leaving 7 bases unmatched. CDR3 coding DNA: TGTGCCAGCAGTCCCGGGACAGGGCATCACAATGAGCAGTTCTTC. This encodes CASSPGTGHHNEQFF.

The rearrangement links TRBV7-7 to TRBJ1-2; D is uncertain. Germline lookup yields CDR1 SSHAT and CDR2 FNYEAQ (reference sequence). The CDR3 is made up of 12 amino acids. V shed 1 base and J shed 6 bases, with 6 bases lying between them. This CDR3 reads CASSLDPDGYTF. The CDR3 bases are TGTGCCAGCAGCTTAGACCCGGATGGCTACACCTTC. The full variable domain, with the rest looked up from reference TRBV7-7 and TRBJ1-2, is GAGVSQSPRYKVTKRGQDVTLRCDPISSHATLYWYQQALGQGPEFLTYFNYEAQPDKSGLPSDRFSAERPEGSISTLTIQRTEQRDSAMYRCASSLDPDGYTFGSGTRLTVV.

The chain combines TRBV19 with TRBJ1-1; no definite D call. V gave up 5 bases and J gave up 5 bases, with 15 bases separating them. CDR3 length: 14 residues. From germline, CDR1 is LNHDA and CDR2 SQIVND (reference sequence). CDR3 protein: CASSEEGRWTEAFF. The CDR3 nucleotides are TGTGCCAGTAGTGAGGAGGGCAGGTGGACTGAAGCTTTCTTT. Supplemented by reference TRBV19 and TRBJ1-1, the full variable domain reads DGGITQSPKYLFRKEGQNVTLSCEQNLNHDAMYWYRQDPGQGLRLIYYSQIVNDFQKGDIAEGYSVSREKKESFPLTVTSAQKNPTAFYLCASSEEGRWTEAFFGQGTRLTVV.

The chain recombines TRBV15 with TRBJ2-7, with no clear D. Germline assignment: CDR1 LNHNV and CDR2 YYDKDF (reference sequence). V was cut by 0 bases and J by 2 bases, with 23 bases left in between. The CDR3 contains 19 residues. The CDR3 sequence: CATSRDTLLVRNYPYEQYF. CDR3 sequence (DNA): TGTGCCACCAGCAGAGACACCTTGTTAGTCAGGAATTACCCCTACGAGCAGTACTTC.

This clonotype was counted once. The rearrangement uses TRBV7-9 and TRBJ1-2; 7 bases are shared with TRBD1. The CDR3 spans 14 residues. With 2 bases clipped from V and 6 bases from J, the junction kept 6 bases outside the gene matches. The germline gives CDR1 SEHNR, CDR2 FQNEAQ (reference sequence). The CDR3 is CASSLSTGENGYTF. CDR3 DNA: TGTGCCAGCAGCTTAAGTACAGGGGAGAATGGCTACACCTTC.

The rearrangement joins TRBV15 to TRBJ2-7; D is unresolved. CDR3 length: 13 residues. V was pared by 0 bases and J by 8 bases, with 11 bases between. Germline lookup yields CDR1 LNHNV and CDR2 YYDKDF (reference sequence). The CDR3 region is CATSRDSDVKQYF. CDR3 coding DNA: TGTGCCACCAGCAGAGATTCCGACGTAAAGCAGTACTTC.

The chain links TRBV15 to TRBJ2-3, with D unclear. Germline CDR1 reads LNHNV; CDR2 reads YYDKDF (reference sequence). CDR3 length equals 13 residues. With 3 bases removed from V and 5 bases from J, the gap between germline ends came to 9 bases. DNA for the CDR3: TGTGCCACCAGCAGGTGGAGAGGAGATACGCAGTATTTT. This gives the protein CATSRWRGDTQYF.

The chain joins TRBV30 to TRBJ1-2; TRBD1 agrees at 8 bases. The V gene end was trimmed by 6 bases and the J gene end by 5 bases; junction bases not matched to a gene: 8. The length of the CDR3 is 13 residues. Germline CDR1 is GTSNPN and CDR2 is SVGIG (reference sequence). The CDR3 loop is CACRTGLEYGYTF. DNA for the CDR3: TGTGCCTGTAGGACAGGGTTAGAGTATGGCTACACCTTC. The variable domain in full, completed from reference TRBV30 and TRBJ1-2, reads SQTIHQWPATLVQPVGSPLSLECTVEGTSNPNLYWYRQAAGRGLQLLFYSVGIGQISSEVPQNLSASRPQDRQFILSSKKLLLSDSGFYLCACRTGLEYGYTFGSGTRLTVV.

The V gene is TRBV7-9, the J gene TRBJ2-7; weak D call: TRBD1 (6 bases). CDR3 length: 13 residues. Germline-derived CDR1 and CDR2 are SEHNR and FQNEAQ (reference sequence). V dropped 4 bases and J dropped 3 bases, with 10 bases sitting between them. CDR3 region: CASSYQGRYEQYF. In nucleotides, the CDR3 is TGTGCCAGCAGCTACCAGGGGCGCTACGAGCAGTACTTC.

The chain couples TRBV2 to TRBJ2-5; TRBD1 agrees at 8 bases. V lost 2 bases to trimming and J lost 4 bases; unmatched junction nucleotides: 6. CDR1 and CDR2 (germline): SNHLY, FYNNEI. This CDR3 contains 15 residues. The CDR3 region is CASSELRGLAETQYF. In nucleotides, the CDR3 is TGTGCCAGCAGTGAACTCAGGGGGCTGGCAGAGACCCAGTACTTC.

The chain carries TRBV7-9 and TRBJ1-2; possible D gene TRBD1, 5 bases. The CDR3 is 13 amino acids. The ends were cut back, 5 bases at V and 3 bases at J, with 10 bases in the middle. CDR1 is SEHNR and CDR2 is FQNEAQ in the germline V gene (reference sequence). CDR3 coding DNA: TGTGCCAGCAGCCAGACAGCGTACTATGGCTACACCTTC. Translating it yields CASSQTAYYGYTF.

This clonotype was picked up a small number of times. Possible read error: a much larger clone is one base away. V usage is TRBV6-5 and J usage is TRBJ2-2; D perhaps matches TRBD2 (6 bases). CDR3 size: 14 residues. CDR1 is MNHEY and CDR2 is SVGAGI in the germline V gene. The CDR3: CASSYGENTGGLFF. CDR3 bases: TGTGCCAGCAGTTATGGGGAGAACACCGGGGGGCTGTTTTTT.

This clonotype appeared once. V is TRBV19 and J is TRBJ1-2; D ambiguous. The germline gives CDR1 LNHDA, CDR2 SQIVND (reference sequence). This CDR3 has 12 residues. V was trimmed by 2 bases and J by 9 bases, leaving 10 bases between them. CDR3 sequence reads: CASSIRNGRYTF. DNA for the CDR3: TGTGCCAGTAGTATACGTAATGGACGCTACACCTTC.